This T cell receptor beta chain was documented in a study of blood T cell repertoires in COVID-19. Across the whole study: Sites across the United States, Italy and Spain contributed samples from acute and convalescent COVID-19. T cells, B-cell-depleted T cells, or PBMCs supplied cDNA or gDNA.

While infection was still active, Seattle patients were enrolled and then followed longitudinally. As originally analysed: Amplification of reference gene primers was used by the study to estimate nucleated cell counts. Sequencing was performed with immunoSEQ multiplex PCR; in TCRdb, only in-frame clones are kept and a portion is missing. Clone size and the V and J calls come from that table; the DNA yielded D and trimming. The sample includes under 70,000 clones, 80% to 90% of them seen just once. Sequenced input: peripheral blood. The receptor was derived from a woman aged 55 to 70 with COVID-19, enrolled during active disease.

The CDR3 coding sequence is TGTGCCAGCAGCTTAGTAGGGGGCGGAAACACCATATATTTT. Protein sequence: CASSLVGGGNTIYF. The chain has TRBV11-2 and TRBJ1-3; 7 bases are shared with TRBD1. The CDR3 is 14 residues long. V shed 1 base and J 4 bases; nucleotides not matched to a gene: 1. CDR1 and CDR2 (germline): SGHAT, FQNNGV.